One and the same sample provided the 5 T cell receptor beta chains below, sequenced in a study of T cell responses to AZD1222 COVID-19 vaccine. TCRdb's copy holds only in-frame clones and misses some; the assay was immunoSEQ multiplex PCR. The sample lists tens of thousands of clones, 86% occurring once. The material sequenced was peripheral blood, taken on day 0 of AZD1222 vaccination. The receptors originated from an adult in good health.

The chain joins TRBV7-3 to TRBJ2-1; D is perhaps TRBD2 (6 bases). V was trimmed by 2 bases and J by 4 bases, leaving 12 bases between them. The length of the CDR3 is 15 residues. In germline, CDR1 is SGHTA, CDR2 FQGTGA. CDR3 in DNA: TGTGCCAGCAGCTTACAACTAGCAGGATACAATGAGCAGTTCTTC. Translating it yields CASSLQLAGYNEQFF.

The chain employs TRBV12-3 or TRBV12-4 and TRBJ1-2, with 8 bases aligning to TRBD1. Trimming cost V 5 bases and J 8 bases; bases outside gene matches: 4. The CDR3 is made up of 12 amino acids. CDR3 nucleotides: TGTGCCAGCAGTCCAGGGGGCGCAGGCTACACCTTC. Its protein is CASSPGGAGYTF.

This clone has only one observation. The chain has TRBV5-4 and TRBJ1-2; TRBD1 is a possible D gene (6 bases). The CDR3 extends over 13 amino acids. Trimming pared 4 bases from V and 6 bases from J, leaving 13 bases between. CDR1 and CDR2 from the germline V gene are SGHNT and YYREEE (reference sequence). The CDR3, as DNA: TGTGCCAGCAGCCGGAGGGGGGTTGATGGCTACACCTTC. Its translation: CASSRRGVDGYTF.

The genes are TRBV27 and TRBJ1-4, with D hard to call. The CDR3 runs 14 residues. Germline CDR1 MNHEY, CDR2 SMNVEV (reference sequence). V lost 3 bases to trimming and J lost 8 bases, with 13 bases between them. The CDR3 DNA reads as TGTGCCAGCAGTTTGTTGGGCCCTCCGGAAAAACTGTTTTTT. Residues: CASSLLGPPEKLFF. Supplemented by reference TRBV27 and TRBJ1-4, the full variable domain reads EAQVTQNPRYLITVTGKKLTVTCSQNMNHEYMSWYRQDPGLGLRQIYYSMNVEVTDKGDVPEGYKVSRKEKRNFPLILESPSPNQTSLYFCASSLLGPPEKLFFGSGTQLSVL.

CDR3 bases: TGTGCCAGCAGCTTCCCGGGTGTCAACATTCAGTACTTC. Amino acids: CASSFPGVNIQYF. The chain couples TRBV7-2 to TRBJ2-4; no clear D gene. The CDR3 runs to 13 residues. Trimming took 3 bases from V and 7 from J, leaving 10 bases between them. Germline V lookup: CDR1 SGHTA, CDR2 FQGNSA.